Sequencing of this T cell receptor (beta chain) was carried out in a study of blood T cell repertoires in COVID-19 (TCRdb year 2020). A note on the overall study: Collaborator samples came from the United States, Italy and Spain and covered acute and convalescent phases of COVID-19. The repertoires were released in a freely available public database meant as a resource for research on the immune response to SARS-CoV-2. The material from the prospective study consisted of cDNA or gDNA derived from T cells, B-cell-depleted T cells, or PBMCs. Sample metadata almost always included a de-identified subject ID, COVID-19 status, age in years and sex. Subjects who had been exposed to COVID-19, were actively infected with it, or had recovered from it provided the deeply sampled blood TCRbeta repertoires that made up the dataset. The samples were drawn from the first 160 participants of the ongoing ImmuneRACE study and from 1,200 or so subjects provided by 6 global collaborators. HLA class I and class II types, where available, came from metadata supplied by the sample provider rather than from assay-based typing.

The immunoSEQ Assay, a bias-controlled multiplex PCR, was used to amplify TCRbeta CDR3 regions from genomic DNA. Turning to the authors' computational methods: Nucleated cell counts per sample were estimated from amplification of reference gene primers within the assay. To quantify the absolute abundance of each unique TCRbeta CDR3 rearrangement, sequence reads were collapsed and filtered. For each sample, productive Simpson clonality was calculated as the square root of Simpson's diversity index across productive rearrangements. What TCRdb holds here is the immuneACCESS table cut down to in-frame rearrangements. Part of the clones is not present; checked against another copy, under half of the missing clones reflect an unresolved V gene, and the others are unexplained. The V and J calls and clone size were taken over from that table, and D and trimming were inferred from the DNA. The sample table holds 60,000 to 75,000 clones, of which around 88% were seen once. Around 20% of the sample is in the top ten clones.

The paper's findings and limits, for the study overall: Clinical and demographic metadata were provided uncurated, with the amount varying by source and participant.

As to this clone: What antigen it recognizes has not been identified. Within one base of it there is no much larger clone, and no base qualities were kept.

The CDR3 spans 20 residues, from the cysteine through the phenylalanine. Just the 60-base CDR3 DNA is kept, in frame starting at base 1. The germline V gene gives CDR1 as MGHRA and CDR2 as YSYEKL. Ends trimmed: V by 2 bases, J by 1 base; bases unmatched to a gene: 15. Each collaborating institution followed its own protocols to collect whole blood in K2EDTA tubes. For TCRbeta analysis, collaborators shipped samples in one of three forms: frozen whole blood, isolated PBMCs, or DNA extracted from either of those sample types. Sequencing was done on a sample of peripheral blood. The receptor was derived from a woman aged 80 or over with acute or convalescent COVID-19. The V and J segments used are TRBV4-1 and TRBJ1-5; the junction holds 9 bases that match TRBD1. The CDR3 region: CASSQSSSTGGSVSNQPQHF. The base sequence is TGCGCCAGCAGCCAATCTTCTTCGACAGGGGGGAGTGTGAGCAATCAGCCCCAGCATTTT.